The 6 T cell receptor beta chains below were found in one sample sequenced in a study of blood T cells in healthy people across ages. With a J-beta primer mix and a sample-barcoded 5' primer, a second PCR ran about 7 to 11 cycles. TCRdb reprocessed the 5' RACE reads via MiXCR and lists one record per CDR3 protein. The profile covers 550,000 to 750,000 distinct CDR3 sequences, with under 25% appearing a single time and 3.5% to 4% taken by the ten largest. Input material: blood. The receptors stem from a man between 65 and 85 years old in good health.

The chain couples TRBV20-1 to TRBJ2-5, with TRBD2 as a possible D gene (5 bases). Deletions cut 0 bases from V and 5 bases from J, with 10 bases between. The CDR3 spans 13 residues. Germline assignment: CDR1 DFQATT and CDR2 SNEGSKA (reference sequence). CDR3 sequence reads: CSAREVALETQYF. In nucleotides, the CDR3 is TGCAGTGCTAGAGAGGTAGCGTTGGAGACCCAGTACTTC.

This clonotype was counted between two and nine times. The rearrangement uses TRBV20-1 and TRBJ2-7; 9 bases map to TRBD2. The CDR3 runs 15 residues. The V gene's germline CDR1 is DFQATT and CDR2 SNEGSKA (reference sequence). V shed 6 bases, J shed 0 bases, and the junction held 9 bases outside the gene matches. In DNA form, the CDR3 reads TGCAGTGCCATTGGGAGCGGGGGGAGCTCCTACGAGCAGTACTTC. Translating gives CSAIGSGGSSYEQYF.

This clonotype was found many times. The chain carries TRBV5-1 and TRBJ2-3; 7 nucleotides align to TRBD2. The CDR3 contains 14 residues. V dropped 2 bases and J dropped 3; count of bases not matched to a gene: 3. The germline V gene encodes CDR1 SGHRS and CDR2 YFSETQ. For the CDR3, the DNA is TGCGCCAGCAGCTTAACTAGCGAGACAGATACGCAGTATTTT. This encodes CASSLTSETDTQYF.

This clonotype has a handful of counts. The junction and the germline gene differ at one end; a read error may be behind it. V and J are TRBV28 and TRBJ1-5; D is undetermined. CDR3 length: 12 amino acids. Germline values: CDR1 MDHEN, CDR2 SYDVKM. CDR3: CTSTGPQRPQHF. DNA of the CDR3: TGTACCAGCACTGGCCCTCAGCGGCCCCAGCATTTT.

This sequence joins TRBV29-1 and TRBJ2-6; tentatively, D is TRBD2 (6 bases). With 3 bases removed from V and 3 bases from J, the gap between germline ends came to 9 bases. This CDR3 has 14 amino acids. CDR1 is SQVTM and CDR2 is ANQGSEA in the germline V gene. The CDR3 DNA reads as TGCAGCGTTGAGGAGGGTTATGGGGCCAACGTCCTGACTTTC. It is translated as CSVEEGYGANVLTF. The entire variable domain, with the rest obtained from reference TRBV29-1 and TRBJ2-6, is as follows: SAVISQKPSRDICQRGTSLTIQCQVDSQVTMMFWYRQQPGQSLTLIATANQGSEATYESGFVIDKFPISRPNLTFSTLTVSNMSPEDSSIYLCSVEEGYGANVLTFGAGSRLTVL.

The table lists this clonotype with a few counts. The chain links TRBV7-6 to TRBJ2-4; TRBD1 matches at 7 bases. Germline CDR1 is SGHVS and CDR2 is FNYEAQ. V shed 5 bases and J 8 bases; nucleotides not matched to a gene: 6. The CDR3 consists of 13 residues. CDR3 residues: CASSVRQGDIQYF. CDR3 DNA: TGTGCCAGCAGCGTCCGACAGGGAGACATTCAGTACTTC.